This T cell receptor (beta chain) comes out of a study of T cell repertoires in cytomegalovirus infection. On the study more broadly: CMV infection together with matching HLA type was indicated by public TCR beta signatures.

Trimming cost V 6 bases and J 6 bases; bases outside gene matches: 8. Germline V gives CDR1 SGHTA, CDR2 FQGTGA. This CDR3 has 15 residues. TCRdb redid the calling of the reads with MiXCR, one entry per CDR3 protein. The sample lists 200,000 to 250,000 distinct CDR3 sequences, around two fifths seen once, with 59% in the top ten. This clonotype occurred a few times. The antigen remains unidentified. The sample consisted of CD8+ T cells from cultured PBMCs, taken from culture after CMV antigen stimulation. The chain is built from TRBV7-3 and TRBJ2-3, with 11 positions matching TRBD2. This clonotype was obtained from a human donor in good health (CMV status not recorded). Some clones in this sample may be carry-over from other donors' samples. The CDR3 loop reads CASSHSGGGLDTQYF. The CDR3 DNA is TGTGCCAGCAGTCATAGCGGGGGGGGGTTGGATACGCAGTATTTT.